The 27 T cell receptor beta chains listed next were all sequenced from one sample in a study of T cells in Graves' hyperthyroidism and ophthalmopathy. Amplification of TCR beta CDR3 regions was performed using RNA transcripts as template. The HTBI primer set served for first-round RT-PCR of the TCR CDR3. TCRdb ran MiXCR on the multiplex PCR reads and lists one entry per CDR3 protein. The sample shows around 250,000 distinct CDR3 sequences, 14% to 15% of them seen only once. Sequencing input: blood. The source of these receptors is a middle-aged woman with Graves' hyperthyroidism that later progressed to Graves' ophthalmopathy.

This clonotype has ten or more counts. This chain joins TRBV19 and TRBJ1-2, with a possible D match to TRBD1 (6 bases). Germline loops: CDR1 LNHDA, CDR2 SQIVND (reference sequence). The CDR3 contains 15 residues. Deletions cut 4 bases from V and 4 bases from J, with 16 bases between. CDR3 coding DNA: TGTGCCAGTAGTAACTGGGACATCTCACTCTATGGCTACACCTTC. Protein: CASSNWDISLYGYTF.

This clonotype showed up many times. The chain employs TRBV11-2 and TRBJ2-3; 9 nucleotides line up with TRBD2. The junction had 8 bases not matched to a gene; V was cut back by 4 bases and J by 0 bases. The CDR3 spans 17 residues. Germline V gene data show CDR1 as SGHAT and CDR2 as FQNNGV. Written as DNA, the CDR3 is TGTGCCAGCAGCTCCGCTATTAGCGGGAGTAGCACAGATACGCAGTATTTT. Its protein is CASSSAISGSSTDTQYF.

This chain links TRBV20-1 with TRBJ2-5; 7 bases line up with TRBD2. V trimming: 2 bases; J trimming: 5 bases; junction bases outside the gene matches: 5. The CDR3 is 13 residues long. Germline V lookup: CDR1 DFQATT, CDR2 SNEGSKA (reference sequence). The CDR3 sequence is CSARPGAGETQYF. CDR3 DNA: TGCAGTGCTAGACCGGGAGCGGGGGAGACCCAGTACTTC.

Ten or more counts support this clonotype. The chain employs TRBV10-3 and TRBJ2-7, with TRBD2 matching over 8 bases. J was trimmed by 2 bases and V by 10 bases; bases with no gene match: 4. The CDR3 has 12 amino acids. Germline V gene lookup returns CDR1 ENHRY and CDR2 SYGVKD. The CDR3 DNA is TGTGCCACCTTAGCGGGACCCTACGAGCAGTACTTC. Protein: CATLAGPYEQYF.

The chain links TRBV9 to TRBJ1-3; D is uncertain. This CDR3 spans 13 amino acids. The V gene lost 2 bases and the J gene lost 4 bases, with 7 bases spanning the gap. CDR1 is SGDLS and CDR2 is YYNGEE in the germline V gene. The CDR3: CASSVDPGNTIYF. The CDR3 DNA is TGTGCCAGCAGCGTCGACCCGGGAAACACCATATATTTT.

In this sample, this clonotype turned up many times. CDR3 sequence (DNA): TGTGCCAGCAGCTTAGATTATAGGGGCGCCGTCACCGGGGAGCTGTTTTTT. As protein: CASSLDYRGAVTGELFF. The rearrangement joins TRBV7-8 to TRBJ2-2, with a weak D call TRBD1 (5 bases). V lost 1 base and J lost 4, with 16 bases in between. This CDR3 has 17 residues. Germline CDR1 SGHVS, CDR2 FQNEAQ.

This clonotype was detected many times. The chain employs TRBV10-3 and TRBJ2-7, with 12 bases identical to TRBD2. V trimming: 3 bases; J trimming: 7 bases; junction bases outside the gene matches: 7. The CDR3 has 15 amino acids. In germline, CDR1 is ENHRY, CDR2 SYGVKD. Here the CDR3 DNA reads TGTGCCATCAGTGAAGATGCTAGCGGGAGGGATGAGCAGTACTTC. Translation: CAISEDASGRDEQYF.

Ten or more counts support this clonotype. This sequence joins TRBV11-3 and TRBJ2-1; 14 positions agree with TRBD2. Germline CDR1 and CDR2: SGHNT and YENEEA. This CDR3 has 15 amino acids. V lost 5 bases, J lost 7 bases, and 4 bases stayed unmatched. CDR3 residues: CASSLGLAGGNEQFF. The CDR3 DNA sequence: TGTGCCAGCAGCCTAGGACTAGCGGGAGGTAATGAGCAGTTCTTC.

A note on this clonotype: At one of its ends the junction is not consistent with the germline gene, which may arise from a read error. The rearrangement uses TRBV27 and TRBJ2-7; 15 nucleotides align to TRBD2. Germline CDR1 is MNHEY and CDR2 is SMNVEV (reference sequence). CDR3 length equals 17 residues. The CDR3 DNA follows: TGTGCCGGCAGTCAAGGGGGACTAGCGGGAGGAAGACACGAGCAGTACTTC. This encodes CAGSQGGLAGGRHEQYF.

This clonotype was seen many times. V usage is TRBV27 and J usage is TRBJ1-6, with TRBD1 matching 8 bases. The germline V gene encodes CDR1 MNHEY and CDR2 SMNVEV (reference sequence). Germline trimming cut 6 bases from V and 13 bases from J; bases unmatched to any gene: 11. The CDR3 has 14 residues. CDR3 coding DNA: TGTGCCAGCAGATCCCGGACAGGGCTCTCGCCCCTCCACTTT. It is translated as CASRSRTGLSPLHF.

This chain's CDR3 is CASSTSGTSANEQFF. The CDR3 nucleotides are TGTGCCAGCAGCACCTCCGGGACTAGCGCCAATGAGCAGTTCTTC. This chain connects TRBV11-2 to TRBJ2-1; TRBD2 aligns across 10 bases. Germline V gives CDR1 SGHAT, CDR2 FQNNGV. After removal of 5 bases from V and 6 bases from J, the junction contained 7 bases not matched to a gene. CDR3 size: 15 residues.

The J gene is TRBJ1-2, the V gene TRBV5-1; TRBD1 matches 10 bases. CDR3 length equals 14 residues. J was trimmed by 5 bases and V by 4 bases; bases with no gene match: 5. Germline CDR1 is SGHRS and CDR2 is YFSETQ. This CDR3 reads CASSGTGAIYGYTF. In DNA form, the CDR3 reads TGCGCCAGCAGCGGGACAGGGGCTATTTATGGCTACACCTTC.

Ten or more counts support this clonotype. This chain links TRBV29-1 with TRBJ2-2, with no clear D. This CDR3 has 14 amino acids. V was shortened by 3 bases and J by 6 bases, with 14 bases between the two germline ends. Germline loops: CDR1 SQVTM, CDR2 ANQGSEA. CDR3 sequence reads: CSVEDLGSSGELFF. The DNA for the CDR3 is TGCAGCGTTGAGGATTTGGGTTCTTCCGGGGAGCTGTTTTTT.

This chain connects TRBV28 to TRBJ2-1, with TRBD2 matching 7 bases. CDR3 length: 11 amino acids. Germline CDR1 MDHEN, CDR2 SYDVKM. With 9 bases clipped from V and 8 bases from J, the junction kept 4 bases outside the gene matches. In DNA, the CDR3 is TGTGCCAGGGGGGGGGGGGATGAGCAGTTCTTC. Translation gives CARGGGDEQFF.

This sequence joins TRBV5-8 and TRBJ2-7; D remains unclear. The CDR3 covers 14 residues. Germline V CDR1 and CDR2: SGHTS, YDEGEE. Trimming took off 4 bases at V and 3 bases at J, with 14 bases between the two ends. CDR3 nucleotide sequence: TGTGCCAGCAGCAGGTGGGGAACTCACTACGAGCAGTACTTC. This codes for CASSRWGTHYEQYF.

As for this clonotype: At one end, the junction sequence differs from germline, possibly due to a read error. The V gene is TRBV20-1, the J gene TRBJ1-4; D is ambiguous. The CDR3 covers 14 residues. Germline CDR1 DFQATT, CDR2 SNEGSKA (reference sequence). Here the CDR3 DNA reads TGCATTGCTAGAGATCCATCAACTAATGAAAAACTGTTTTTT. It yields the protein CIARDPSTNEKLFF.

The chain joins TRBV7-6 to TRBJ1-5; D not resolved. This CDR3 contains 14 residues. Germline V gene lookup returns CDR1 SGHVS and CDR2 FNYEAQ. V was pared by 1 base and J by 4 bases, with 8 bases between. The CDR3 loop reads CASSLGPGNQPQHF. CDR3 nucleotide sequence: TGTGCCAGCAGCTTAGGGCCGGGGAATCAGCCCCAGCATTTT.

This clonotype has a count of ten or more. This chain uses TRBV5-1 with TRBJ2-3; D unresolved. The CDR3 is 14 amino acids. The V gene's germline CDR1 is SGHRS and CDR2 YFSETQ. Trimming removed 2 bases from V and 4 bases from J, with 11 bases in between. The CDR3 nucleotides are TGCGCCAGCAGCTTCATTGGAGTGGCAGATACGCAGTATTTT. Amino acid sequence: CASSFIGVADTQYF.

This clonotype was observed at least ten times. This chain connects TRBV6-1 to TRBJ1-1; D remains unclear. Germline-derived CDR1 and CDR2 are MNHNS and SASEGT. This CDR3 spans 11 amino acids. Trimming took 7 bases from V and 5 from J, leaving 8 bases between them. CDR3 in amino acids: CASKVGTEAFF. CDR3 DNA sequence: TGTGCCAGCAAGGTTGGGACTGAAGCTTTCTTT.

This clonotype was counted many times. The V and J genes are TRBV6-1 and TRBJ2-7; a weak D match, TRBD1 (5 bases). Trimming removed 5 bases at V and 1 base at J, with 15 bases between. CDR1 MNHNS and CDR2 SASEGT come from the germline V gene. The CDR3 has 15 amino acids. The CDR3 loop reads CASSYGPGHSYEQYF. The CDR3 coding sequence is TGTGCCAGCAGTTACGGGCCAGGACATTCCTACGAGCAGTACTTC.

This clonotype was detected only a few times. The V and J genes are TRBV20-1 and TRBJ1-5, with D possibly matching TRBD1 (5 bases). The CDR3 consists of 14 residues. Germline CDR1 DFQATT, CDR2 SNEGSKA (reference sequence). Trimming took 4 bases from V and 3 from J, leaving 13 bases between them. The CDR3 DNA sequence: TGCAGTGCTACCCCCGGGACGATCAATCAGCCCCAGCATTTT. This codes for CSATPGTINQPQHF.

This clonotype was seen repeatedly, ten times or more. The chain joins TRBV6-5 to TRBJ1-3, with D possibly TRBD1 on 6 matching bases. Trimming took off 0 bases at V and 4 bases at J, with 10 bases between the two ends. The CDR3 loop spans 15 amino acids. CDR1 and CDR2 from the germline V gene are MNHEY and SVGAGI. DNA of the CDR3: TGTGCCAGCAGTTACTCTTGGGGGCTAGGAAACACCATATATTTT. Its protein product is CASSYSWGLGNTIYF.

This clonotype was counted many times. This chain connects TRBV5-1 to TRBJ2-1; D is possibly TRBD1 (6 bases). CDR1 and CDR2 (germline): SGHRS, YFSETQ. The CDR3 is made up of 13 amino acids. V was cut by 3 bases and J by 4 bases, with 8 bases left in between. CDR3 loop: CASSWGQYNEQFF. The CDR3 coding sequence is TGCGCCAGCAGCTGGGGACAATACAATGAGCAGTTCTTC.

Details on this clonotype: This may be a read error, as it is one base from a much larger clone. The CDR3 spells CASSSIVENIRYF. The CDR3 DNA sequence: TGTGCCAGCAGTTCAATCGTTGAAAACATTCGGTACTTC. The chain carries TRBV27 and TRBJ2-4; the D is unclear. In germline, CDR1 is MNHEY, CDR2 SMNVEV (reference sequence). There are 13 residues in the CDR3.

This clonotype was picked up many times. A much larger clone is a single base away; this may be a read error. The chain uses TRBV6-1 and TRBJ2-2; D unresolved. The CDR3 consists of 12 residues. Germline V gene data show CDR1 as MNHNS and CDR2 as SASEGT. Trimming cost V 4 bases and J 2 bases, with 2 bases left between them. Here the CDR3 DNA reads TGTGCCAGCAGTGTTAACACCGGGGAGCTGTTTTTT. Protein product: CASSVNTGELFF.

This clonotype was counted many times. The chain carries TRBV20-1 and TRBJ2-1, with 10 bases identical to TRBD2. CDR3 length: 16 residues. Trimming took 0 bases from V and 6 from J; bases not matched to a gene: 8. Germline V gives CDR1 DFQATT, CDR2 SNEGSKA (reference sequence). The CDR3 coding sequence is TGCAGTGCTAGAGATCAGGTGCTAGCGGGAGCCAATGAGCAGTTCTTC. Amino acids: CSARDQVLAGANEQFF.

In this sample, this clonotype turned up a few times. The V and J genes are TRBV10-3 and TRBJ1-2, with 7 bases identical to TRBD1. The CDR3 is 15 residues long. Germline assignment: CDR1 ENHRY and CDR2 SYGVKD. V was clipped by 6 bases and J by 2 bases; unmatched bases: 9. The DNA for the CDR3 is TGTGCCATCAGGGCCGGACAGGCTAGCAACTATGGCTACACCTTC. It specifies CAIRAGQASNYGYTF.